This T cell receptor (beta chain) was captured by sequencing in a study of blood T cell repertoires in COVID-19 (dated by TCRdb to the early 2020s). Looking at the study overall: Samples from collaborators originated in the United States, Italy and Spain and spanned both the acute and convalescent phases of COVID-19. The material from the prospective study consisted of cDNA or gDNA derived from T cells, B-cell-depleted T cells, or PBMCs. The dataset comprised deeply sampled blood TCRbeta repertoires from subjects exposed to, actively infected with, or recovered from COVID-19. The repertoires were made available in a free public database intended to serve as a resource for research on the immune response to SARS-CoV-2. The samples were drawn from the first 160 participants of the ongoing ImmuneRACE study and from roughly 1,300 subjects provided by 6 global collaborators. The sample metadata nearly always contained a de-identified subject ID, COVID-19 status, age in years and sex. Where HLA class I and class II types were available, the types were taken from metadata supplied by the sample provider, not from assay-based typing.

With regard to this clone: It has no known antigen specificity. The input lacks base qualities; no much larger clone sits a single base away.

What the study reported, not specific to this receptor: How much clinical and demographic metadata was included differed by source and by participant, and the metadata was provided uncurated.

In the prospective study, participants were about 18 to 90 years old, resided in about two dozen geographic areas of the United States, and were enrolled through a virtual design. In the prospective study, participants were assigned to cohorts based on the clinical history participants reported in a screening survey and a study questionnaire. For ImmuneRACE Cohort 3, a participant was defined as recovered based on two consecutive negative NP/OP PCR tests, clearance by a healthcare professional, or resolution of symptoms. Mobile phlebotomists in the prospective study collected whole blood, serum and a nasopharyngeal or oropharyngeal swab from every participant. Prospective study participants could optionally give additional blood draws and questionnaires over an approximately 2-month period. Before DNA extraction, blood samples from the prospective study were shipped at room temperature or frozen.

TCRbeta CDR3 regions were amplified from genomic DNA using the immunoSEQ Assay, a bias-controlled multiplex PCR. Per the source publication's procedure: The number of nucleated cells in each sample was estimated by amplification of reference gene primers within the assay. To quantify the absolute abundance of each unique TCRbeta CDR3 rearrangement, sequence reads were collapsed and filtered. For each sample, productive Simpson clonality was calculated as the square root of Simpson's diversity index over productive rearrangements. TCRdb's version of the immuneACCESS table is confined to in-frame rearrangements and falls short of the full clone set. An unresolved V gene accounts for under half of the shortfall where checked; the remainder is of unknown origin. That table is the source of V, J and clone size, and D and trimming were worked out from the DNA. Within this sample are about 300,000 clones, with about 85% of them counted one time only. The ten most abundant clones make up 4.5% to 7% of the sample.

The sequencing sample was made of PBMCs or T cells enriched from blood (not recorded which). The TCR was taken from a woman aged 25 to 39 who had recovered from COVID-19.

The DNA sequence is given as TGTGCCAGCAGTGGGCAGGGGACAGGTGGGGCAGATACGCAGTATTTT. It translates as CASSGQGTGGADTQYF. Here the chain combines TRBV6-1 and TRBJ2-3; 8 of the junction bases match TRBD1. From the germline V gene, CDR1 is MNHNS and CDR2 is SASEGT. Including cysteine and phenylalanine, the CDR3 has 16 amino acids. Here the CDR3 DNA is all that survives: 48 bases in frame from base 1. For this chain, trimming is 4 bases at the V end and 4 bases at the J end, and the number of junction bases without a gene match is 10.